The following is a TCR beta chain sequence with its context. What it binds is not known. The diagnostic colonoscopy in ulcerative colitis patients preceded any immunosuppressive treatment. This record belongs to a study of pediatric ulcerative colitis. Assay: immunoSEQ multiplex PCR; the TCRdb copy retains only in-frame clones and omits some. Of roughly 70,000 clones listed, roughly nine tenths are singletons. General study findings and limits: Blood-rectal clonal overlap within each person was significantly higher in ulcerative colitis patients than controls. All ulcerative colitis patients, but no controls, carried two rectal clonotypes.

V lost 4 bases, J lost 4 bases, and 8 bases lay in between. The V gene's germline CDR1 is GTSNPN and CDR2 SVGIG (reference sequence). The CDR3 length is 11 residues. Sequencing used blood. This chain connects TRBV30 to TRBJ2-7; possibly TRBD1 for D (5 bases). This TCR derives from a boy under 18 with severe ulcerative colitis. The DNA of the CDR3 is TGTGCCTGGAACCACAGGTACGAGCAGTACTTC. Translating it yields CAWNHRYEQYF.